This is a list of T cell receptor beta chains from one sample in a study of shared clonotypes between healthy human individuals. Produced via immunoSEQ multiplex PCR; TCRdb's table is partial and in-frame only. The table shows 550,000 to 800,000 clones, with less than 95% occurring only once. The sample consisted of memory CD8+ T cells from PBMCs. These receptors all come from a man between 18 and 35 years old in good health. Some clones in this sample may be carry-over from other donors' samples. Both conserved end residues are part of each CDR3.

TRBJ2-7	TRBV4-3	CASSQFPDSYEQYF
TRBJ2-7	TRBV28	CASSPRGEQCF
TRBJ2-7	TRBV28	CASSLSSQGTYEQYF
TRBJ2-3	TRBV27	CASSFLTGTGPTDTQYF
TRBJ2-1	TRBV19	CASSIRALNEQFF
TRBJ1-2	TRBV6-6	CASSSDSASNYGYTF
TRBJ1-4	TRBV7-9	CASSLAVPNEKLFF
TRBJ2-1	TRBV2	CASRVPGLAPSYNEQFF
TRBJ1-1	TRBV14	CASSQTGTVNTEAFF
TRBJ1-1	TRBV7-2	CASSLWGSHVTEAFF
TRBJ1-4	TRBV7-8	CASSLVTDRDSASATNEKLFF
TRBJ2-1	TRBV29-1	CSVAQRGSIREQFF
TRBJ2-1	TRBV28	CASNTGTSGSYNEQFF
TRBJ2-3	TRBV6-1	CASRGKYTDTQYF
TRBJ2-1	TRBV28	CASSLVAGGRNEQFF
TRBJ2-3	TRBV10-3	CAISESKLAGDTQYF
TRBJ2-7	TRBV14	CASRSRSSYEQYF
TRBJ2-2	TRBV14	CASSQLAGELFF
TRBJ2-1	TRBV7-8	CASSLSNLGLADEREQFF
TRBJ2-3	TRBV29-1	CSVEDRGAADTQYF
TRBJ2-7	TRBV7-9	CASSPRTRTYEQYF
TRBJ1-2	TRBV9	CASSAGGRASYGYTF
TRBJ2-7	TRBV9	CASSVGQDYHEQYF
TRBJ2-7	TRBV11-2	CASRRGAGEQYF
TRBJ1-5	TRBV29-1	CSVVQGWGQPQHF
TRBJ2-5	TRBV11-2	CASRPGTSGSAETQYF
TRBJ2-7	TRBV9	CASSVGSGSYEQYF
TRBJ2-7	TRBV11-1	CASSQIAGGAYEQYF
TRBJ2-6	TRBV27	CASSKISGANVLTF